This T cell receptor beta chain emerged from a study of T cells in Graves' hyperthyroidism and ophthalmopathy. General study findings and limits: Blood held most thyroid clonotypes expanded above 0.001 frequency. Researchers report that a 13 V-J model separated ophthalmopathy from stable hyperthyroidism.

As regards this clonotype: The antigen is unknown.

This CDR3 has 16 amino acids. With 3 bases removed from V and 1 base from J, the gap between germline ends came to 12 bases. Germline V gene data show CDR1 as MDHEN and CDR2 as SYDVKM. Amplification of TCR beta CDR3 regions used RNA as the template. The primer set for the first-round RT-PCR of the TCR CDR3 was HTBI. TCRdb fed the multiplex PCR reads into MiXCR, producing one record per CDR3 protein. Of over 500,000 distinct CDR3 sequences in the sample, around 15% were seen once. The gene calls are TRBV28 and TRBJ2-2; tentative D call: TRBD2 (6 bases). The clonotype was recovered from a woman aged 40 to 50 with Graves' hyperthyroidism. The sample consisted of blood. The CDR3 sequence: CASSFGSGMNTGELFF. The CDR3 nucleotides read TGTGCCAGCAGTTTTGGTAGCGGAATGAACACCGGGGAGCTGTTTTTT.